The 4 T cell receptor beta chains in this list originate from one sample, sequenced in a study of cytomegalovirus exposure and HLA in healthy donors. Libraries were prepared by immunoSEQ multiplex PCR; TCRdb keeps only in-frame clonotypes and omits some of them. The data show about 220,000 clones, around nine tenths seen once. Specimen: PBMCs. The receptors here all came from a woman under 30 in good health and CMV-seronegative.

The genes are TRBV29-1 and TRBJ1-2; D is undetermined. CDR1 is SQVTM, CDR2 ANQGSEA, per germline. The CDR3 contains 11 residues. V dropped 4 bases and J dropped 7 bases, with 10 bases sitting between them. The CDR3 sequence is CSVGREAGYTF. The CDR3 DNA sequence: TGCAGCGTTGGTCGGGAGGCTGGCTACACCTTC.

Written as DNA, the CDR3 is TGTGCCATCAGTGAATCTAGCGGGAGGGCCGCAGATACGCAGTATTTT. Its protein is CAISESSGRAADTQYF. This rearrangement joins TRBV10-3 to TRBJ2-3; TRBD2 matches at 12 bases. The CDR3 runs to 16 residues. The ends lost 3 bases at V and 4 bases at J; junction bases unmatched: 5. Germline CDR1 ENHRY, CDR2 SYGVKD.

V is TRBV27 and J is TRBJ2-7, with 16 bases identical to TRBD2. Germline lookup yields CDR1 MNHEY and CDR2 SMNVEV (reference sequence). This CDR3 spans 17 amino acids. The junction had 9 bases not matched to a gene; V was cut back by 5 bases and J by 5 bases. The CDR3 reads CASSNPGLAGGPHEQYF. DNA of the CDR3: TGTGCCAGCAGTAATCCGGGACTAGCGGGAGGGCCCCACGAGCAGTACTTC.

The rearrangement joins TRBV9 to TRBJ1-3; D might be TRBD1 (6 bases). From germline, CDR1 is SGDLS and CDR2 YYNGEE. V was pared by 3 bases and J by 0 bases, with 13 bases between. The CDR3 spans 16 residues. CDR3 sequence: CASSGNRDDSGNTIYF. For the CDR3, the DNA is TGTGCCAGCAGCGGAAACAGGGACGACTCTGGAAACACCATATATTTT.